What follows describes a single T cell receptor beta chain. The target of this receptor is not known. Base qualities are not provided; no much larger clone lies one nucleotide away. Via the germline V gene, CDR1 is SGHTA and CDR2 FQGNSA. Trimming takes 2 bases off V and 5 bases off J; junction bases not matched to a gene: 5. Its CDR3 holds 14 amino acids, cysteine through phenylalanine. The CDR3 DNA has 42 bases and is translated from base 1. Participants in the prospective study were aged about 18 to 95 years, lived in more than 20 United States geographic areas, and enrolled through a virtual design. In the prospective study, participants were assigned to cohorts based on the clinical history participants reported in a screening survey and a study questionnaire. ImmuneRACE Cohort 3 recovered participants were defined by two consecutive negative NP/OP PCR tests, healthcare professional clearance, or symptom resolution. In the prospective study, mobile phlebotomists collected whole blood, serum and a nasopharyngeal or oropharyngeal swab from each participant. Over an approximately 2-month period, participants in the prospective study had the option of providing additional blood draws and questionnaires. Blood samples from the prospective study were shipped frozen or at room temperature prior to DNA extraction.

The data were taken from a study of blood T cell repertoires in COVID-19 (dated by TCRdb to the early 2020s). The study in broad terms: Collaborator samples came from the United States, Italy and Spain and covered acute and convalescent phases of COVID-19. The samples were drawn from the first 160 participants of the ongoing ImmuneRACE study and from 950 to 1,500 subjects provided by 6 global collaborators. HLA class I and class II types, where available, came from metadata supplied by the sample provider rather than from assay-based typing. The repertoires were released in a freely available public database intended as a resource for research on the immune response to SARS-CoV-2. The prospective study material was composed of cDNA or gDNA derived from T cells, B-cell-depleted T cells, or PBMCs. The dataset comprised deeply sampled blood TCRbeta repertoires from subjects exposed to, actively infected with, or recovered from COVID-19. Nearly every sample came with metadata listing a de-identified subject ID, COVID-19 status, age in years and sex. General study outcomes and caveats: Clinical and demographic metadata were provided uncurated, with the amount varying by source and participant.

TCRbeta CDR3 regions were amplified from genomic DNA using the immunoSEQ Assay, a bias-controlled multiplex PCR. In the original analysis: The number of nucleated cells in each sample was estimated by amplification of reference gene primers within the assay. To quantify the absolute abundance of each unique TCRbeta CDR3 rearrangement, sequence reads were collapsed and filtered. For each sample, productive Simpson clonality was calculated by taking the square root of Simpson's diversity index across productive rearrangements. TCRdb re-hosts the immuneACCESS table, in-frame sequences only. Its copies lack some clones; in the studies checked, an unresolved V gene accounts for under half of them, and the cause for the rest is not known. Clone size and the V and J calls come from that table; the DNA yielded D and trimming. This sample is represented by over 150,000 clones; less than 90% of them were singletons. The ten largest clones take up around 6.5% of the sample.

The specimen was PBMCs or T cells enriched from blood (not recorded which). The chain links TRBV7-2 with TRBJ1-1; 7 of the junction bases match TRBD1. The receptor comes from a woman between 45 and 60 years old who had recovered from COVID-19. The DNA sequence is TGTGCCAGCAGCTTAAGGGGGCGAGGAACTGAAGCTTTCTTT. It encodes CASSLRGRGTEAFF.